These 14 T cell receptor beta chains came from one sample sequenced in a study of blood T cell repertoires in COVID-19. Assay used: immunoSEQ multiplex PCR; TCRdb lists only in-frame clones, some missing. The table shows 150,000 or so clones, with around 87% occurring only once. Sequenced sample: peripheral blood. The receptors here all came from a young man with COVID-19, enrolled during active disease.

This clone was seen once. V gene TRBV30 combines with J gene TRBJ1-1, with no clear D. V lost 0 bases and J 5 bases, leaving 7 bases between the germline ends. Looked up from germline, CDR1 is GTSNPN and CDR2 is SVGIG (reference sequence). The CDR3 has 12 residues. This chain's CDR3 is CAWSVQWTEAFF. The CDR3 DNA sequence: TGTGCCTGGAGTGTACAATGGACTGAAGCTTTCTTT.

V and J are TRBV3-1 (or the pseudogene TRBV3-2) and TRBJ2-2; D possibly corresponds to TRBD1 (5 bases). The CDR3 extends over 15 amino acids. V was cut by 2 bases and J by 4 bases, with 11 bases left in between. Germline V CDR1 and CDR2: LGHDT, YNNKEL (reference sequence). The CDR3 sequence: CASSQTGAITGELFF. The CDR3 DNA reads TGTGCCAGCAGCCAAACTGGGGCTATCACCGGGGAGCTGTTTTTT.

This clone has only a few counts. The J gene is TRBJ2-1, the V gene TRBV6-4; 13 bases agree with TRBD2. Per germline, CDR1 MRHNA and CDR2 SNTAGT. The CDR3 has 16 residues. With 4 bases clipped from V and 7 bases from J, the junction kept 7 bases outside the gene matches. The CDR3 DNA reads as TGTGCCAGCAGTGTAAGTTCACTAGCGGGAGGGAATGAGCAGTTCTTC. Protein: CASSVSSLAGGNEQFF.

The CDR3 region is CASSFPLWAGGTEAFF. DNA for the CDR3: TGTGCCAGCAGTTTCCCCCTATGGGCAGGAGGGACTGAAGCTTTCTTT. The rearrangement links TRBV6-2 or TRBV6-3 to TRBJ1-1; D is ambiguous. V was clipped by 4 bases and J by 5 bases, with 20 bases between them. CDR1 and CDR2 (germline): MNHEY, SVGEGT. The CDR3 loop spans 16 amino acids.

A remark on this clone: At one end, the junction sequence differs from germline, possibly due to a read error. CDR3 in amino acids: CASSLTGTGEEKLLF. CDR3 DNA sequence: TGTGCCAGCTCACTCACCGGGACAGGGGAGGAAAAACTGCTTTTT. This chain joins TRBV18 and TRBJ1-4, with TRBD1 identical over 10 bases. CDR1 KGHSH and CDR2 LQKENI come from the germline V gene. The CDR3 consists of 15 residues.

The chain carries TRBV5-5 and TRBJ1-2; D not certain. V dropped 4 bases and J dropped 0 bases, with 7 bases sitting between them. Germline values: CDR1 SGHKS, CDR2 YYEKEE (reference sequence). CDR3 length equals 13 residues. The DNA of the CDR3 is TGTGCCAGCAGCCTCACAGCTAACTATGGCTACACCTTC. Translation: CASSLTANYGYTF.

The chain joins TRBV7-2 to TRBJ1-2; D gene unclear. V was clipped by 8 bases and J by 0 bases, with 13 bases between them. Per germline, CDR1 SGHTA and CDR2 FQGNSA. The CDR3 is 14 residues long. CDR3 nucleotides: TGTGCCAGCCGATTAGGAGGTTCTAACTATGGCTACACCTTC. Protein sequence: CASRLGGSNYGYTF.

The rearrangement uses TRBV10-3 and TRBJ1-1, with TRBD1 as a possible D gene (6 bases). The length of the CDR3 is 13 residues. Deletions cut 4 bases from V and 4 bases from J, with 10 bases between. Germline V gives CDR1 ENHRY, CDR2 SYGVKD. CDR3 bases: TGTGCCATCAGTGGTCGGACAGCCACTGAAGCTTTCTTT. Translating gives CAISGRTATEAFF.

This chain connects TRBV28 to TRBJ2-7; the match to TRBD1 covers 7 bases. CDR1 MDHEN and CDR2 SYDVKM come from the germline V gene. V lost 2 bases and J lost 5; bases outside the gene matches: 6. This CDR3 has 14 residues. CDR3 residues: CASSLPGGDDEQYF. The CDR3, as DNA: TGTGCCAGCAGTTTACCAGGGGGAGATGACGAGCAGTACTTC.

The rearrangement joins TRBV19 to TRBJ1-5, with D unclear. Germline V gene sequence: CDR1 LNHDA, CDR2 SQIVND (reference sequence). CDR3 length: 14 residues. V was trimmed by 7 bases and J by 4 bases, leaving 14 bases between them. The CDR3 reads CASTTQWENQPQHF. In nucleotides, the CDR3 is TGTGCCAGTACCACTCAGTGGGAGAATCAGCCCCAGCATTTT.

This chain connects TRBV3-1 (or the pseudogene TRBV3-2) to TRBJ2-1; 12 bases agree with TRBD2. The CDR3 length is 17 residues. Germline loops: CDR1 LGHDT, CDR2 YNNKEL (reference sequence). V lost 3 bases, J lost 5 bases, and 8 bases stayed unmatched. CDR3 residues: CASSQTPSGRVDNEQFF. As DNA, the CDR3 is TGTGCCAGCAGCCAGACCCCTAGCGGGAGGGTGGACAATGAGCAGTTCTTC.

This chain joins TRBV5-6 and TRBJ2-7; 13 bases align to TRBD2. V lost 4 bases, J lost 3 bases, and 4 bases stayed unmatched. The germline V gene encodes CDR1 SGHDT and CDR2 YYEEEE. This CDR3 is 15 amino acids long. CDR3 bases: TGTGCCAGCAGCCAAGGACTAGCGGGAGACTACGAGCAGTACTTC. Its protein product is CASSQGLAGDYEQYF.

The chain couples TRBV28 to TRBJ1-5; 10 bases fit TRBD1. The junction had 8 bases not matched to a gene; V was cut back by 5 bases and J by 16 bases. The CDR3 length is 12 residues. Germline loops: CDR1 MDHEN, CDR2 SYDVKM. The CDR3 DNA reads as TGTGCCAGCAGTACCCGACAGGGGGCGGAACATTTT. This gives the protein CASSTRQGAEHF.

The chain uses TRBV11-1 and TRBJ2-2; a weak D match, TRBD2 (5 bases). CDR1 and CDR2 (germline): SGHAT, FQDESV (reference sequence). The length of the CDR3 is 13 residues. V gave up 4 bases and J gave up 7 bases, with 10 bases separating them. The DNA for the CDR3 is TGTGCCAGCAGCTATGCTGGAGGCGGGGAGCTGTTTTTT. Protein sequence: CASSYAGGGELFF.